This T cell receptor (beta chain) was obtained from a study of CXCR3-negative and CXCR3-positive naive CD8 T cells. Note on this clonotype: Its target is not known.

Whole-study findings and limits: Hydrophobicity was higher for TRB CDR3s found in CXCR3-positive naive cells than in CXCR3-negative naive cells.

CDR3 size: 16 residues. Germline V gene data show CDR1 as MNHNY and CDR2 as SVGAGI (reference sequence). 5' RACE that incorporated UMI labels was used to prepare the TRB cDNA libraries. One entry per CDR3 protein, without DNA, is what TCRdb gives after re-calling the 5' RACE reads. This sample's table reports roughly 65,000 distinct CDR3 sequences. The TCR comes from a human donor in good health. Some clones in this sample may be carry-over from other donors' samples. The sequenced sample consisted of naive CXCR3+ CD8+ T cells from blood. Subset noted: CD45RO-CCR7+CD27+CD95- naive CD8+ T cells expressing CXCR3 (TNR3+). V and J are TRBV6-6 and TRBJ1-3; the D call of TRBD1 rests on TCRdb alone, since no DNA is present to check it. The CDR3 protein is CASSYNRQGTGNTIYF.